The 17 T cell receptor beta chains presented below share a single source sample, sequenced in a study of cytomegalovirus exposure and HLA in healthy donors. PCR involved 60 Vbeta and 13 Jbeta primers. Clones were sequenced by immunoSEQ multiplex PCR, and TCRdb holds only the in-frame ones, with some missing. The repertoire holds about 150,000 clones, with around 74% as singletons. Material for sequencing was PBMCs. These receptors originate from a man aged 18-30 years in good health and CMV-seronegative.

V gene TRBV19 combines with J gene TRBJ2-1, with 10 bases fitting TRBD1. Germline CDR1 is LNHDA and CDR2 is SQIVND (reference sequence). Germline trimming cut 6 bases from V and 7 bases from J; bases unmatched to any gene: 9. This CDR3 region has 15 residues. The DNA of the CDR3 is TGTGCCAGTAGCGACCGGGACAGGGGAAGGAATGAGCAGTTCTTC. This codes for CASSDRDRGRNEQFF.

This clone was seen once. This CDR3 reads CASRPTTGIGLTDTQYF. The CDR3 DNA is TGTGCCAGTAGACCAACGACAGGGATAGGCCTCACAGATACGCAGTATTTT. This chain joins TRBV19 and TRBJ2-3; TRBD1 aligns across 7 bases. CDR1 and CDR2 (germline): LNHDA, SQIVND (reference sequence). There are 17 residues in the CDR3. The V gene end was trimmed by 6 bases and the J gene end by 2 bases; junction bases not matched to a gene: 14.

This chain connects TRBV5-1 to TRBJ2-3; 8 bases match TRBD2. Looked up from germline, CDR1 is SGHRS and CDR2 is YFSETQ. The CDR3 extends over 18 amino acids. The junction had 9 bases not matched to a gene; V was cut back by 0 bases and J by 0 bases. CDR3 in DNA: TGCGCCAGCAGCTTGGTAGCTAGCGGGTCCGCAAGCACAGATACGCAGTATTTT. This translates into CASSLVASGSASTDTQYF. Full variable domain (outside the CDR3, taken from reference TRBV5-1 and TRBJ2-3): KAGVTQTPRYLIKTRGQQVTLSCSPISGHRSVSWYQQTPGQGLQFLFEYFSETQRNKGNFPGRFSGRQFSNSRSEMNVSTLELGDSALYLCASSLVASGSASTDTQYFGPGTRLTVL.

V and J are TRBV7-9 and TRBJ2-2; 9 bases are a match to TRBD1. The CDR3 has 16 residues. The germline CDR1 and CDR2 sequences are SEHNR and FQNEAQ (reference sequence). With 5 bases clipped from V and 5 bases from J, the junction kept 9 bases outside the gene matches. CDR3 in DNA: TGTGCCAGCAGCCTCACAGGGGGCTTTGGTACCGGGGAGCTGTTTTTT. It specifies CASSLTGGFGTGELFF.

The rearrangement links TRBV11-2 to TRBJ2-7; TRBD1 agrees at 7 bases. V dropped 6 bases and J dropped 2; count of bases not matched to a gene: 7. Germline lookup yields CDR1 SGHAT and CDR2 FQNNGV. The CDR3 loop spans 14 amino acids. CDR3 sequence: CASSLGGRAYEQYF. In DNA form, the CDR3 reads TGTGCCAGCAGTCTAGGGGGCCGGGCCTACGAGCAGTACTTC.

V is TRBV6-5 and J is TRBJ2-7; the D gene is possibly TRBD2 (7 bases). Germline V CDR1 and CDR2: MNHEY, SVGAGI. CDR3 length: 14 amino acids. The germline V and J ends were trimmed by 2 bases and 2 bases, with 10 bases remaining between them. CDR3 sequence: CASSYGGAPYEQYF. The CDR3 nucleotides read TGTGCCAGCAGTTACGGGGGGGCCCCCTACGAGCAGTACTTC.

The gene calls are TRBV20-1 and TRBJ2-5; possibly TRBD2 for D (6 bases). The CDR3 runs to 11 residues. Trimming took off 5 bases at V and 7 bases at J, with 11 bases between the two ends. Germline assignment: CDR1 DFQATT and CDR2 SNEGSKA (reference sequence). CDR3 bases: TGCAGTGCTGGGGCGGGGTGGACCCAGTACTTC. It codes for CSAGAGWTQYF.

The V call is TRBV7-2, the J call TRBJ2-5, with D hard to call. TRBJ2-7 matches the DNA end more closely, so the J call is doubtful. The CDR3 runs 14 residues. Looked up from germline, CDR1 is SGHTA and CDR2 is FQGNSA. CDR3 region: CASSYPESSYEQYF. The CDR3 bases are TGTGCCAGCAGCTACCCGGAGAGCTCCTACGAGCAGTACTTC.

The V gene is TRBV4-1, the J gene TRBJ2-2, with 9 nucleotides matching TRBD1. V gave up 5 bases and J gave up 8 bases; unmatched junction bases: 12. The CDR3 is made up of 16 amino acids. CDR1 is MGHRA and CDR2 is YSYEKL in the germline V gene. The CDR3 DNA follows: TGCGCCAGCAGCATCAATCCGGGACAGGGTCCGGGGGAGCTGTTTTTT. It translates to CASSINPGQGPGELFF.

This clone was seen a handful of times. CDR3: CASSRTGVADTEAFF. The CDR3 DNA reads as TGTGCCAGCAGCCGAACAGGGGTAGCGGACACTGAAGCTTTCTTT. The chain combines TRBV9 with TRBJ1-1; 7 bases line up with TRBD1. Trimming removed 4 bases from V and 3 bases from J; junction bases left unmatched: 9. The CDR3 is made up of 15 amino acids. The germline CDR1 and CDR2 sequences are SGDLS and YYNGEE. Supplemented by reference TRBV9 and TRBJ1-1, the full variable domain reads DSGVTQTPKHLITATGQRVTLRCSPRSGDLSVYWYQQSLDQGLQFLIQYYNGEERAKGNILERFSAQQFPDLHSELNLSSLELGDSALYFCASSRTGVADTEAFFGQGTRLTVV.

The chain employs TRBV5-6 and TRBJ1-2, with a weak D call TRBD1 (5 bases). CDR3 length: 14 residues. Trimming stripped 4 bases from V and 4 bases from J, with 14 bases between. The germline CDR1 and CDR2 sequences are SGHDT and YYEEEE. DNA for the CDR3: TGTGCCAGCAGCGCGCAGACGACAGCCTATGGCTACACCTTC. Translating it yields CASSAQTTAYGYTF.

The chain employs TRBV14 and TRBJ2-2; TRBD2 agrees at 8 bases. CDR1 and CDR2 from the germline V gene are SGHDN and FVKESK. This CDR3 has 16 amino acids. V shed 2 bases, J shed 0 bases, and the junction held 2 bases outside the gene matches. CDR3 DNA: TGTGCCAGCAGCCAAATAGCGGGACCGAACACCGGGGAGCTGTTTTTT. It encodes CASSQIAGPNTGELFF.

The chain recombines TRBV6-5 with TRBJ2-2; 7 bases line up with TRBD1. V shed 7 bases, J shed 0 bases, and the junction held 5 bases outside the gene matches. Germline assignment: CDR1 MNHEY and CDR2 SVGAGI. The CDR3 contains 15 residues. The CDR3 bases are TGTGCCAGCATCCGGGACAGTCCGAACACCGGGGAGCTGTTTTTT. Amino acids: CASIRDSPNTGELFF.

The V and J genes are TRBV5-1 and TRBJ2-5; 8 nucleotides match TRBD2. The junction had 7 bases not matched to a gene; V was cut back by 0 bases and J by 6 bases. This CDR3 has 15 amino acids. The germline V gene encodes CDR1 SGHRS and CDR2 YFSETQ. The chain's CDR3 is CASSLDGSGEKTQYF. In DNA, the CDR3 is TGCGCCAGCAGCTTGGATGGTAGCGGGGAAAAGACCCAGTACTTC.

V is TRBV2 and J is TRBJ1-2, with TRBD1 matching over 7 bases. Unmatched junction bases numbered 9, after V lost 4 bases and J lost 7 bases. CDR3 length: 14 amino acids. In germline, CDR1 is SNHLY, CDR2 FYNNEI. CDR3 residues: CASSGDSSLGGYTF. The CDR3 DNA is TGTGCCAGCAGTGGGGACAGCTCCCTCGGTGGCTACACCTTC. Complete variable domain (other parts from reference TRBV2 and TRBJ1-2): EPEVTQTPSHQVTQMGQEVILRCVPISNHLYFYWYRQILGQKVEFLVSFYNNEISEKSEIFDDQFSVERPDGSNFTLKIRSTKLEDSAMYFCASSGDSSLGGYTFGSGTRLTVV.

The V and J genes are TRBV18 and TRBJ1-2, with D perhaps TRBD1 (6 bases). This CDR3 is 15 amino acids long. Germline-derived CDR1 and CDR2 are KGHSH and LQKENI. Trimming removed 8 bases at V and 3 bases at J, with 19 bases between. CDR3 protein: CASTTQTRGDYGYTF. CDR3 in DNA: TGTGCCAGCACAACGCAGACCAGGGGTGACTATGGCTACACCTTC.

The rearrangement links TRBV7-9 to TRBJ2-5, with TRBD2 identical over 10 bases. CDR3 size: 13 residues. V lost 5 bases, J lost 4 bases, and 1 base stayed unmatched. Per the germline V gene, CDR1 is SEHNR and CDR2 is FQNEAQ (reference sequence). CDR3 nucleotide sequence: TGTGCCAGCAGCGGACTAGCGGCAGAGACCCAGTACTTC. Residues: CASSGLAAETQYF.